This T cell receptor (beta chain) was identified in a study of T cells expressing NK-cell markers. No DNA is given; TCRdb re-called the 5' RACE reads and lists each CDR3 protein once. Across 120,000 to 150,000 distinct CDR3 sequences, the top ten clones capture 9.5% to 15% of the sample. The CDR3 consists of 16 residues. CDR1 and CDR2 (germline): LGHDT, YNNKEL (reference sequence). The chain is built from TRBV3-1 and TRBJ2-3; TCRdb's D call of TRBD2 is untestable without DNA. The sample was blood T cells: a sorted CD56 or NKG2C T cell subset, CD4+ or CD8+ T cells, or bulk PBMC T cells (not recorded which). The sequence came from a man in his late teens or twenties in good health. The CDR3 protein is CASSPRGTSGTYTQYF.